These 28 T cell receptor beta chains were sequenced from one sample in a study of post-analysis software for immune sequencing data (dated by TCRdb to about 2015). No cognate antigen is known for these TCRs. Receptor libraries were prepared by PCR. This sample was sequenced with an Illumina HiSeq 2500. To reduce PCR and sequencing biases, unique molecular identifiers were incorporated into the TCR beta cDNA libraries. The raw public reads went through TCRdb reprocessing: fastp at Q25, MiXCR clone calling, in-frame beta chains kept. Every entry covers one CDR3 protein and lists the most common genes and DNA from its rows. This sample lists 600,000 to 700,000 distinct CDR3 sequences; over 45% were detected once. The ten largest clones add up to 10% to 12% of the sample. General conclusions and limits of the study: Patients showed significantly higher frequencies than controls for 4 or 5 TRBV segments, among them TRBV5-6, TRBV5-1 and TRBV20-1.

The material sequenced was blood. The receptors derive from a girl aged 2-9 years with multiple sclerosis.

The V call is TRBV3-1, the J call TRBJ2-3; the match to TRBD2 covers 7 bases. After removal of 4 bases from V and 3 bases from J, the junction contained 7 bases not matched to a gene. The CDR3 runs to 15 residues. The V gene's germline CDR1 is LGHDT and CDR2 YNNKEL (reference sequence). The CDR3 DNA sequence: TGTGCCAGCAGCCGGGGAGGGCCAGGAACAGATACGCAGTATTTT. This gives the protein CASSRGGPGTDTQYF.

Note on this clonotype: The junction shows a germline mismatch at one end, possibly a read error. The CDR3 spells CASSDSTISGTNVLTF. The DNA of the CDR3 is TGTGCCAGCAGTGACTCGACCATCTCTGGGACCAACGTCCTGACTTTC. The chain combines TRBV6-4 with TRBJ2-6; no clear D gene. The CDR3 is made up of 16 amino acids. Germline-derived CDR1 and CDR2 are MRHNA and SNTAGT.

This clonotype appeared a few times. The junction shows a germline mismatch at one end, possibly a read error. This chain links TRBV7-6 with TRBJ1-1; D gene ambiguous. CDR3 length equals 14 residues. The germline CDR1 and CDR2 sequences are SGHVS and FNYEAQ. CDR3 region: CASSLAGRNTEAFF. CDR3 DNA sequence: TGTGCCAGCAGCTTGGCCGGACGGAACACTGAGGCTTTCTTT.

This chain uses TRBV9 with TRBJ2-7; D possibly matches TRBD1 or TRBD2 (5 bases each). Germline V gives CDR1 SGDLS, CDR2 YYNGEE. There are 15 residues in the CDR3. V lost 4 bases and J 4 bases, leaving 18 bases between the germline ends. The CDR3 region has the DNA TGTGCCAGCAGCCCATCATGGGGCAGCGGATACGAGCAGTACTTC. Protein: CASSPSWGSGYEQYF.

The chain carries TRBV12-3 or TRBV12-4 and TRBJ2-2; TRBD1 aligns across 7 bases. CDR3 length: 16 amino acids. Trimming cost V 6 bases and J 2 bases; bases outside gene matches: 9. The CDR3 bases are TGTGCCAGCAGGGACCGGGACAGTGATAACACCGGGGAGCTGTTTTTT. It codes for CASRDRDSDNTGELFF.

The V call is TRBV5-1, the J call TRBJ2-7; 9 positions agree with TRBD2. Trimming removed 3 bases from V and 0 bases from J; junction bases left unmatched: 4. Per the germline V gene, CDR1 is SGHRS and CDR2 is YFSETQ. The CDR3 totals 15 residues. The CDR3 nucleotides are TGCGCCAGCAGCTGGACTAGCGCTTACTCCTACGAGCAGTACTTC. Translated: CASSWTSAYSYEQYF.

The sample holds a few counts of this clonotype. This sequence joins TRBV4-1 and TRBJ2-7; 8 bases line up with TRBD1. V was pared by 2 bases and J by 5 bases, with 8 bases of the junction left unmatched. CDR1 MGHRA and CDR2 YSYEKL come from the germline V gene. The CDR3 is 15 amino acids. CDR3 in amino acids: CASSQPSTGVDEQYF. DNA for the CDR3: TGCGCCAGCAGCCAACCATCGACAGGGGTTGACGAGCAGTACTTC.

The chain recombines TRBV5-1 with TRBJ2-3, with 12 bases fitting TRBD2. The trim removed 2 bases at V and 6 bases at J, leaving 4 bases unmatched. Germline CDR1 and CDR2: SGHRS and YFSETQ. The CDR3 covers 15 residues. In DNA form, the CDR3 reads TGCGCCAGCAGCTTCGGACTAGCGGGGTCTGATACGCAGTATTTT. Protein sequence: CASSFGLAGSDTQYF.

V is TRBV27 and J is TRBJ2-7, with D unclear. This CDR3 has 15 residues. CDR1 and CDR2 (germline): MNHEY, SMNVEV (reference sequence). The V end was cut by 4 bases, the J end by 2 bases, with 15 bases between. The CDR3 region is CASSSLQGAAYEQYF. The CDR3 coding sequence is TGTGCCAGCAGTTCGTTACAAGGCGCAGCCTACGAGCAGTACTTC.

This clonotype was counted only a few times. The chain is built from TRBV25-1 and TRBJ2-5, with TRBD1 matching over 10 bases. J lost 5 bases, V lost 4 bases, and 4 bases had no gene match. CDR3 length equals 14 residues. Germline V CDR1 and CDR2: MGHDK, SYGVNS. CDR3 in DNA: TGTGCCAGCAGTGGACAGGGGGCCGGGGAGACCCAGTACTTC. Translation: CASSGQGAGETQYF.

The chain carries TRBV25-1 and TRBJ1-5; D perhaps matches TRBD1 (6 bases). CDR1 and CDR2 (germline): MGHDK, SYGVNS. This CDR3 has 16 amino acids. The ends were cut back, 6 bases at V and 6 bases at J, with 21 bases in the middle. CDR3 nucleotide sequence: TGTGCCAGCAGAGGAGCCGGGACATCAAACCTTCAGCCCCAGCATTTT. It specifies CASRGAGTSNLQPQHF.

The chain employs TRBV20-1 and TRBJ2-7; D gene unclear. The V gene's germline CDR1 is DFQATT and CDR2 SNEGSKA (reference sequence). The CDR3 loop spans 14 amino acids. Trimming left V 0 bases short and J 2 bases short, with 11 bases between. The CDR3 here is CSARDLQVTYEQYF. The DNA for the CDR3 is TGCAGTGCTAGAGATCTGCAGGTAACCTACGAGCAGTACTTC.

The chain recombines TRBV7-9 with TRBJ2-5, with D tentatively TRBD1 (6 bases). The germline V and J ends were trimmed by 5 bases and 2 bases, with 15 bases remaining between them. The CDR3 contains 15 residues. Germline CDR1 SEHNR, CDR2 FQNEAQ (reference sequence). CDR3 sequence: CASSGRGLDQETQYF. CDR3 DNA: TGTGCCAGCAGCGGCAGGGGTTTGGATCAAGAGACCCAGTACTTC.

CDR3 loop: CSAYPGHLQETQYF. CDR3 coding DNA: TGCAGTGCTTATCCGGGACATCTCCAAGAGACCCAGTACTTC. The V and J genes are TRBV20-1 and TRBJ2-5; D is perhaps TRBD1 (6 bases). CDR3 length: 14 amino acids. Germline V gene data show CDR1 as DFQATT and CDR2 as SNEGSKA (reference sequence). V was clipped by 5 bases and J by 1 base, with 14 bases between them.

This clonotype was picked up a small number of times. The chain carries TRBV27 and TRBJ2-1, with D possibly being TRBD1 (5 bases). With 5 bases removed from V and 9 bases from J, the gap between germline ends came to 11 bases. Germline V gives CDR1 MNHEY, CDR2 SMNVEV (reference sequence). The CDR3 extends over 12 amino acids. DNA for the CDR3: TGTGCCAGCAGTCAGAACAGGCGTGAGCAGTTCTTC. It yields the protein CASSQNRREQFF.

The chain employs TRBV24-1 and TRBJ1-6; D remains ambiguous. CDR1 and CDR2 (germline): KGHDR, SFDVKD. Trimming stripped 4 bases from V and 10 bases from J, with 13 bases between. This CDR3 contains 14 residues. In nucleotides, the CDR3 is TGTGCCACCAGTGACGCTCCCTTGGGCTCACCCCTCCACTTT. It codes for CATSDAPLGSPLHF.

The rearrangement links TRBV29-1 to TRBJ1-1; tentative D call: TRBD1 (5 bases). Per the germline V gene, CDR1 is SQVTM and CDR2 is ANQGSEA. Trimming stripped 4 bases from V and 2 bases from J, with 17 bases between. This CDR3 region has 15 residues. As DNA, the CDR3 is TGCAGCGTTGTCCCCTTCGACAGACCTAACACTGAAGCTTTCTTT. Translation gives CSVVPFDRPNTEAFF. The variable domain in full, completed from reference TRBV29-1 and TRBJ1-1, reads SAVISQKPSRDICQRGTSLTIQCQVDSQVTMMFWYRQQPGQSLTLIATANQGSEATYESGFVIDKFPISRPNLTFSTLTVSNMSPEDSSIYLCSVVPFDRPNTEAFFGQGTRLTVV.

The chain couples TRBV7-6 to TRBJ2-7; D tentatively reads TRBD1 or TRBD2 (6 bases each). The CDR3 has 14 residues. V lost 2 bases and J lost 2, with 10 bases in between. CDR1 and CDR2 from the germline V gene are SGHVS and FNYEAQ. DNA of the CDR3: TGTGCCAGCAGCTTACGGGGGCCCGCCTACGAGCAGTACTTC. It is translated as CASSLRGPAYEQYF.

The chain links TRBV6-1 to TRBJ1-1; no clear D gene. Germline loops: CDR1 MNHNS, CDR2 SASEGT. The length of the CDR3 is 14 residues. The V end lost 7 bases, the J end lost 1 base, and 13 bases lay between the germline ends. The CDR3 coding sequence is TGTGCCAGCAATACGGTACAGACGAACACTGAAGCTTTCTTT. Translation: CASNTVQTNTEAFF.

The chain combines TRBV7-9 with TRBJ1-4; D remains ambiguous. Trimming took off 3 bases at V and 8 bases at J, with 10 bases between the two ends. Germline V lookup: CDR1 SEHNR, CDR2 FQNEAQ (reference sequence). The CDR3 spans 13 residues. The CDR3 nucleotides are TGTGCCAGCAGCTTCCGGGGAAGGGAAAAACTGTTTTTT. It specifies CASSFRGREKLFF. Combining the CDR3 with reference TRBV7-9 and TRBJ1-4 gives the whole variable domain DTGVSQNPRHKITKRGQNVTFRCDPISEHNRLYWYRQTLGQGPEFLTYFQNEAQLEKSRLLSDRFSAERPKGSFSTLEIQRTEQGDSAMYLCASSFRGREKLFFGSGTQLSVL.

The rearrangement links TRBV7-9 to TRBJ2-1; TRBD1 matches 11 bases. The CDR3 covers 15 residues. Germline lookup yields CDR1 SEHNR and CDR2 FQNEAQ (reference sequence). The V and J ends lost 1 base and 7 bases, in that order; junction bases with no gene match: 3. CDR3 DNA: TGTGCCAGCAGCTTAGTCGGACAGGGGGCGAATGAGCAGTTCTTC. Translated: CASSLVGQGANEQFF.

The V gene is TRBV27, the J gene TRBJ2-2; D is ambiguous. The CDR3 totals 16 residues. Germline V CDR1 and CDR2: MNHEY, SMNVEV (reference sequence). The V and J ends lost 5 bases and 4 bases respectively, with 17 bases between them. CDR3 DNA: TGTGCCAGCAGTCCTGGTCCTTCCTGGAGCACCGGGGAGCTGTTTTTT. This sequence encodes CASSPGPSWSTGELFF.

This chain connects TRBV6-2 or TRBV6-3 to TRBJ1-1, with no clear D. The CDR3 consists of 14 residues. V lost 5 bases, J lost 5 bases, and 15 bases lay in between. Germline V gives CDR1 MNHEY, CDR2 SVGEGT. CDR3 residues: CASSDEAGWTEAFF. CDR3 DNA sequence: TGTGCCAGCAGTGATGAGGCAGGTTGGACTGAAGCTTTCTTT.

The chain couples TRBV28 to TRBJ2-5; 13 bases fit TRBD2. The CDR3 runs to 16 residues. Germline trimming cut 3 bases from V and 5 bases from J; bases unmatched to any gene: 6. CDR1 is MDHEN, CDR2 SYDVKM, per germline. As DNA, the CDR3 is TGTGCCAGCAGTTTCTGGGGACTAGCGGGAAGGGAGACCCAGTACTTC. It encodes CASSFWGLAGRETQYF.

The chain joins TRBV7-9 to TRBJ1-1; 7 nucleotides match TRBD1. J was trimmed by 7 bases and V by 8 bases; bases with no gene match: 4. Germline assignment: CDR1 SEHNR and CDR2 FQNEAQ (reference sequence). The CDR3 has 11 residues. CDR3 protein: CASGQEVEAFF. DNA of the CDR3: TGTGCCAGCGGACAGGAGGTTGAAGCTTTCTTT.

The rearrangement uses TRBV10-1 and TRBJ2-1, with 9 bases aligning to TRBD1. V lost 5 bases to trimming and J lost 10 bases; unmatched junction nucleotides: 9. Per the germline V gene, CDR1 is WNHNN and CDR2 is SYGVQD (reference sequence). The CDR3 extends over 14 amino acids. The CDR3 region has the DNA TGCGCCAGCAGTAGGGACAGGGACGAAAGCGAGCAGTTCTTC. As protein: CASSRDRDESEQFF.

The V and J genes are TRBV10-2 and TRBJ2-7, with D perhaps TRBD1 (6 bases). The CDR3 extends over 13 amino acids. Trimming shortened V by 3 bases and J by 6 bases, and 12 bases separated the two germline ends. Germline V gene sequence: CDR1 WSHSY, CDR2 SAAADI. The CDR3 reads CASSEAGEAEQYF. The CDR3, as DNA: TGCGCCAGCAGTGAAGCAGGGGAAGCCGAGCAGTACTTC.

The rearrangement links TRBV11-2 to TRBJ2-7; 11 bases map to TRBD2. From germline, CDR1 is SGHAT and CDR2 FQNNGV. The CDR3 spans 15 residues. Trimming at V came to 5 bases and at J to 4 bases, leaving 7 bases not matched to a gene. This chain's CDR3 is CASSPTSGTRYEQYF. The CDR3 coding sequence is TGTGCCAGCAGCCCGACTAGCGGGACTCGGTACGAGCAGTACTTC.